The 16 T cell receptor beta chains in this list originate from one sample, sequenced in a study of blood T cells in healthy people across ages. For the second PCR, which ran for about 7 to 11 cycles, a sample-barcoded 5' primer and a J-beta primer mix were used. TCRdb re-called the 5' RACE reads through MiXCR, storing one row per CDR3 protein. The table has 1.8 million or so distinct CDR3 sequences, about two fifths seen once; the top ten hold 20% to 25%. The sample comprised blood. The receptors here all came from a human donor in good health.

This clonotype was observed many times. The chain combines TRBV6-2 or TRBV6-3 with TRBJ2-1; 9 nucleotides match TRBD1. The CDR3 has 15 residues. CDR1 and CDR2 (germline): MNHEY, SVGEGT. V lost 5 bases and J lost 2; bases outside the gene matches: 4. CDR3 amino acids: CASSRQGEAYNEQFF. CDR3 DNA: TGTGCCAGCAGTCGACAGGGGGAGGCCTACAATGAGCAGTTCTTC.

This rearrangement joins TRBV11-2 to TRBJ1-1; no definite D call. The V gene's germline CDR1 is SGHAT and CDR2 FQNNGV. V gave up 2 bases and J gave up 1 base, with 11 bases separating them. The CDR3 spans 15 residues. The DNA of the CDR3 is TGTGCCAGCAGCTTACTAGGCGGCGGGAACACTGAAGCTTTCTTT. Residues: CASSLLGGGNTEAFF.

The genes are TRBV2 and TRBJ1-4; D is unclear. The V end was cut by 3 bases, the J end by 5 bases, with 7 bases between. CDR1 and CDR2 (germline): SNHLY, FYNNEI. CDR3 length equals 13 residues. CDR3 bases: TGTGCCAGCAGTGATTCCGGGAATGAAAAACTGTTTTTT. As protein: CASSDSGNEKLFF.

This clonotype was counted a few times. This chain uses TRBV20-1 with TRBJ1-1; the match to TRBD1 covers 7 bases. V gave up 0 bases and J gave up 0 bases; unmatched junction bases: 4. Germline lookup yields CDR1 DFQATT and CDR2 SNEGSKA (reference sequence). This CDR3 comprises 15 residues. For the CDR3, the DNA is TGCAGTGCTAGAGATCGACAGGGTATGAACACTGAAGCTTTCTTT. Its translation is CSARDRQGMNTEAFF.

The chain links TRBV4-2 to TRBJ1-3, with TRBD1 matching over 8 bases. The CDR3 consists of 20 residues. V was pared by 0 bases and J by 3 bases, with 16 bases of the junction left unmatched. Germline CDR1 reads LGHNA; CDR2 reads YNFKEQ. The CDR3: CASSQDPHTSNRGFGNTIYF. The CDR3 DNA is TGTGCCAGCAGCCAAGATCCCCACACCTCAAACAGGGGGTTTGGAAACACCATATATTTT.

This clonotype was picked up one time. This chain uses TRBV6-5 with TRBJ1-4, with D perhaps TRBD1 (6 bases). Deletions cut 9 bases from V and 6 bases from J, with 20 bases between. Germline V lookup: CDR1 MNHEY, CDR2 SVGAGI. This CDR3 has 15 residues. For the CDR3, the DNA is TGTGCCAGAAAAGTTATAGGGGGGCTACATGAAAAACTGTTTTTT. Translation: CARKVIGGLHEKLFF.

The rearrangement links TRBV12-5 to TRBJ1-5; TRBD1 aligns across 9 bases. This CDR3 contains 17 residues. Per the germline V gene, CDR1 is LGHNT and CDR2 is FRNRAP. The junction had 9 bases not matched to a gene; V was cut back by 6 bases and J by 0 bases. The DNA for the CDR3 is TGTGCTAGTGGAGTCCGGGACAGGGATTATAGCAATCAGCCCCAGCATTTT. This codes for CASGVRDRDYSNQPQHF.

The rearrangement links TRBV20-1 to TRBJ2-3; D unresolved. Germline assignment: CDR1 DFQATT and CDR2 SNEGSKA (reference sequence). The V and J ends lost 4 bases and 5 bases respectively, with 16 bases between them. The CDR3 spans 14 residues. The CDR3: CSATGPGSRDTQYF. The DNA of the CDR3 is TGCAGTGCTACCGGACCAGGCTCGAGAGATACGCAGTATTTT.

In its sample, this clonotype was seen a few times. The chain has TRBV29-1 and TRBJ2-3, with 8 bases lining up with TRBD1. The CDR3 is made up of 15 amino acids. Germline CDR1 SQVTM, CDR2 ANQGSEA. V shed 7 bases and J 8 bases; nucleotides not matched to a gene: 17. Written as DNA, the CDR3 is TGCAGCGGTACCGGACAGGGAGGTTATACGGGTACGCAGTATTTT. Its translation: CSGTGQGGYTGTQYF.

This chain's CDR3 is CASSLPRDRAQETQYF. CDR3 sequence (DNA): TGTGCCAGCAGCCTACCCCGGGACAGGGCCCAAGAGACCCAGTACTTC. The chain links TRBV7-2 to TRBJ2-5, with 9 nucleotides matching TRBD1. The CDR3 is 16 amino acids. Unmatched junction bases numbered 8, after V lost 5 bases and J lost 1 base. Per germline, CDR1 SGHTA and CDR2 FQGNSA.

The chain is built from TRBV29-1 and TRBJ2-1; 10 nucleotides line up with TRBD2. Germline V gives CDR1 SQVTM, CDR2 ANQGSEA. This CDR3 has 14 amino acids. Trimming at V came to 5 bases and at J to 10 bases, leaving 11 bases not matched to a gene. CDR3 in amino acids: CSVSSLLAGNEQFF. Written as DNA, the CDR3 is TGCAGCGTTTCTTCACTACTAGCGGGAAACGAGCAGTTCTTC.

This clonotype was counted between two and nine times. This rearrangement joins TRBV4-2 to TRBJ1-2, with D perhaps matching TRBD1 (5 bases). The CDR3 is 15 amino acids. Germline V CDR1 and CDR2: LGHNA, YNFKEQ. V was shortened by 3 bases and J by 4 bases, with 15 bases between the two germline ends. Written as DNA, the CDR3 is TGTGCCAGCAGCCACCTCCGGCAGGGAAGCTATGGCTACACCTTC. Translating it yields CASSHLRQGSYGYTF.

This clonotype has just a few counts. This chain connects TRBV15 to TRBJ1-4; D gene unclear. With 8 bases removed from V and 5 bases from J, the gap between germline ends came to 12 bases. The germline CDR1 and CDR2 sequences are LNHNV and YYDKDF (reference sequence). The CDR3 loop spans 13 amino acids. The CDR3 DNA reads TGTGCCACCTCGAGTAGGCGGAATGAAAAACTGTTTTTT. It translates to CATSSRRNEKLFF. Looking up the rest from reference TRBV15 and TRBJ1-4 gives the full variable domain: DAMVIQNPRYQVTQFGKPVTLSCSQTLNHNVMYWYQQKSSQAPKLLFHYYDKDFNNEADTPDNFQSRRPNTSFCFLDIRSPGLGDTAMYLCATSSRRNEKLFFGSGTQLSVL.

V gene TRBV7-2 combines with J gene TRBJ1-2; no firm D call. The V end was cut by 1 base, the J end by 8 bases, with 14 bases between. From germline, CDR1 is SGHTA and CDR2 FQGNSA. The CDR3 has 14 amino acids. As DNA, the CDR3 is TGTGCCAGCAGCTTAGTTTGGGAGGGAAGAGGCTACACCTTC. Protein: CASSLVWEGRGYTF.

CDR3 sequence (DNA): TGCAGTGCACAAGCCTCGTTCGGGGACTATGGCTACACCTTC. This translates into CSAQASFGDYGYTF. This sequence joins TRBV20-1 and TRBJ1-2, with D unclear. The CDR3 totals 14 residues. The V gene's germline CDR1 is DFQATT and CDR2 SNEGSKA (reference sequence). V lost 6 bases, J lost 3 bases, and 17 bases lay in between.

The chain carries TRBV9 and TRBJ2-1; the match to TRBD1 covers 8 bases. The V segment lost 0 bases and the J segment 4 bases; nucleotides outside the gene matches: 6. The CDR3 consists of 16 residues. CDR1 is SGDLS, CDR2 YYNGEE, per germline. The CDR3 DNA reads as TGTGCCAGCAGCGTAGACACAGGGGGTCTTTACAATGAGCAGTTCTTC. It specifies CASSVDTGGLYNEQFF. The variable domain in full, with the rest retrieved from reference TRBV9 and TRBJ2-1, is DSGVTQTPKHLITATGQRVTLRCSPRSGDLSVYWYQQSLDQGLQFLIQYYNGEERAKGNILERFSAQQFPDLHSELNLSSLELGDSALYFCASSVDTGGLYNEQFFGPGTRLTVL.